A single sample gave rise to the 8 T cell receptor beta chains below, sequenced in a study of T cells in tuberculosis (dated 2018 in TCRdb). Library creation used the immunoSEQ multiplex PCR assay. What TCRdb holds here is the immuneACCESS table cut down to in-frame rearrangements. Part of the clones is not present; checked against another copy, under half of the missing clones reflect an unresolved V gene, and the others are unexplained. This sample is represented by under 40,000 clones; approximately 95% of them were singletons. Jointly, the top ten make up over 6.5% of the sample. Sequencing was carried out using PBMCs. The receptors derive from a donor aged 10-30 years with latent tuberculosis or without tuberculosis infection.

The J gene is TRBJ2-1, the V gene TRBV14; 7 bases are a match to TRBD2. V lost 4 bases, J lost 4 bases, and 7 bases stayed unmatched. Germline CDR1 reads SGHDN; CDR2 reads FVKESK. The CDR3 is made up of 15 amino acids. This chain's CDR3 is CASSLWDYRYNEQFF. In DNA form, the CDR3 reads TGTGCCAGCAGCCTCTGGGACTATCGGTACAATGAGCAGTTCTTC. The full variable domain, completed using reference TRBV14 and TRBJ2-1, is EAGVTQFPSHSVIEKGQTVTLRCDPISGHDNLYWYRRVMGKEIKFLLHFVKESKQDESGMPNNRFLAERTGGTYSTLKVQPAELEDSGVYFCASSLWDYRYNEQFFGPGTRLTVL.

J is TRBJ2-3 and V is TRBV18; TRBD2 matches 7 bases. The V gene end was trimmed by 6 bases and the J gene end by 2 bases; junction bases not matched to a gene: 5. The CDR3 is 14 amino acids. Germline V gene sequence: CDR1 KGHSH, CDR2 LQKENI. The CDR3, as DNA: TGTGCCAGCTCCCGGCTAGCGGCCACAGATACGCAGTATTTT. Amino acid sequence: CASSRLAATDTQYF.

In DNA form, the CDR3 reads TGTGCCAGCGACAAAAAACAGGGGTTAGACACCGGGGAGCTGTTTTTT. Translated: CASDKKQGLDTGELFF. The chain links TRBV2 to TRBJ2-2, with 7 bases identical to TRBD1. V lost 8 bases and J lost 3; bases outside the gene matches: 12. Germline V gives CDR1 SNHLY, CDR2 FYNNEI. The length of the CDR3 is 16 residues.

This sequence joins TRBV28 and TRBJ2-7, with 7 bases matching TRBD1. Germline CDR1 is MDHEN and CDR2 is SYDVKM. CDR3 length: 15 residues. After removal of 6 bases from V and 1 base from J, the junction contained 9 bases not matched to a gene. CDR3 region: CASRSADRRSYEQYF. Written as DNA, the CDR3 is TGTGCCAGCAGATCGGCGGACAGGAGGTCCTACGAGCAGTACTTC.

The genes are TRBV5-1 and TRBJ2-7; D unclear. V shed 1 base and J shed 1 base, with 12 bases lying between them. CDR3 length equals 15 residues. CDR1 and CDR2 from the germline V gene are SGHRS and YFSETQ. CDR3 in amino acids: CASSLNPEPSYEQYF. In DNA form, the CDR3 reads TGCGCCAGCAGCTTGAATCCAGAACCATCCTACGAGCAGTACTTC.

The rearrangement joins TRBV4-2 to TRBJ1-2, with TRBD1 as a possible D gene (6 bases). CDR3 length equals 15 residues. V was trimmed by 1 base and J by 3 bases, leaving 12 bases between them. From germline, CDR1 is LGHNA and CDR2 YNFKEQ. CDR3 sequence (DNA): TGTGCCAGCAGCCAAGGGACAGAAAGCCACTATGGCTACACCTTC. It translates to CASSQGTESHYGYTF.

Only one count was recorded for this clone. The chain recombines TRBV2 with TRBJ1-4; D unresolved. Germline CDR1 SNHLY, CDR2 FYNNEI. The CDR3 is 15 amino acids. V was trimmed by 2 bases and J by 2 bases, leaving 9 bases between them. The CDR3 loop is CASSELGLTNEKLFF. The CDR3 DNA follows: TGTGCCAGCAGTGAACTAGGTTTGACTAATGAAAAACTGTTTTTT.

The rearrangement joins TRBV14 to TRBJ2-3, with D maybe TRBD1 (5 bases). The germline V gene has CDR1 SGHDN and CDR2 FVKESK. V was cut by 7 bases and J by 7 bases, with 15 bases left in between. This CDR3 is built from 13 residues. For the CDR3, the DNA is TGTGCCAGCAAGGCCCCCAGGGCACATACGCAGTATTTT. It is translated as CASKAPRAHTQYF.